The 8 T cell receptor beta chains below come from one sample, sequenced in a study of blood T cell repertoires in COVID-19. Assay used: immunoSEQ multiplex PCR; TCRdb lists only in-frame clones, some missing. The repertoire holds about 110,000 clones, with about 89% as singletons. Source material: peripheral blood. Receptors originate from a man in his forties or fifties with active or convalescent COVID-19.

The chain combines TRBV7-2 with TRBJ2-3; D remains unclear. The CDR3 is 13 amino acids. Germline V gives CDR1 SGHTA, CDR2 FQGNSA. V gave up 4 bases and J gave up 0 bases, with 5 bases separating them. The CDR3 coding sequence is TGTGCCAGCAGCTCGGTTAGCACAGATACGCAGTATTTT. Translation gives CASSSVSTDTQYF.

Points on this clone: The junction departs from the called germline gene at one end, perhaps through a read error. The J gene is TRBJ1-2, the V gene TRBV28; possibly TRBD1 for D (5 bases). The germline V gene encodes CDR1 MDHEN and CDR2 SYDVKM. The CDR3 has 11 amino acids. The CDR3 DNA follows: TGTGCCAGCAGTTTTGCGGGACCGGCTCTCTTC. Protein: CASSFAGPALF.

This chain joins TRBV30 and TRBJ1-5; 7 bases fit TRBD1. Germline V gene lookup returns CDR1 GTSNPN and CDR2 SVGIG (reference sequence). The V segment lost 4 bases and the J segment 4 bases; nucleotides outside the gene matches: 7. This CDR3 is 14 amino acids long. The CDR3 region is CAWKGAGANQPQHF. CDR3 DNA: TGTGCCTGGAAGGGGGCAGGGGCTAATCAGCCCCAGCATTTT. Using reference TRBV30 and TRBJ1-5 for the parts outside the CDR3, the full variable domain is SQTIHQWPATLVQPVGSPLSLECTVEGTSNPNLYWYRQAAGRGLQLLFYSVGIGQISSEVPQNLSASRPQDRQFILSSKKLLLSDSGFYLCAWKGAGANQPQHFGDGTRLSIL.

As for this clone: The sample holds other DNA sequences that translate to the same CDR3. The rearrangement uses TRBV6-6 and TRBJ1-2, with D perhaps TRBD1 (6 bases). V dropped 6 bases and J dropped 2 bases, with 10 bases sitting between them. The CDR3 is 13 amino acids. Germline CDR1 MNHNY, CDR2 SVGAGI (reference sequence). CDR3 DNA sequence: TGTGCCAGCAGCCCGCAGGGGAACTATGGCTACACCTTC. It yields the protein CASSPQGNYGYTF.

This rearrangement joins TRBV9 to TRBJ2-1; TRBD1 might be the D (6 bases). This CDR3 has 13 amino acids. Trimming stripped 10 bases from V and 1 base from J, with 12 bases between. Germline-derived CDR1 and CDR2 are SGDLS and YYNGEE. CDR3 protein: CAVQGLSYNEQFF. For the CDR3, the DNA is TGTGCCGTACAGGGATTGTCCTACAATGAGCAGTTCTTC. The whole variable domain, remainder taken from reference TRBV9 and TRBJ2-1, is DSGVTQTPKHLITATGQRVTLRCSPRSGDLSVYWYQQSLDQGLQFLIQYYNGEERAKGNILERFSAQQFPDLHSELNLSSLELGDSALYFCAVQGLSYNEQFFGPGTRLTVL.

The chain recombines TRBV9 with TRBJ2-3; the D is unclear. Germline loops: CDR1 SGDLS, CDR2 YYNGEE. Trimming stripped 4 bases from V and 0 bases from J, with 12 bases between. CDR3 length: 15 residues. The CDR3 spells CASSSLVSSTDTQYF. CDR3 nucleotides: TGTGCCAGCAGCTCCCTCGTTAGCAGCACAGATACGCAGTATTTT. The variable domain in full, with the rest retrieved from reference TRBV9 and TRBJ2-3, is DSGVTQTPKHLITATGQRVTLRCSPRSGDLSVYWYQQSLDQGLQFLIQYYNGEERAKGNILERFSAQQFPDLHSELNLSSLELGDSALYFCASSSLVSSTDTQYFGPGTRLTVL.

V and J are TRBV19 and TRBJ1-1; TRBD1 matches 7 bases. Trimming removed 5 bases from V and 0 bases from J; junction bases left unmatched: 12. The CDR3 is 17 residues long. Looked up from germline, CDR1 is LNHDA and CDR2 is SQIVND (reference sequence). CDR3 amino acids: CASSDGRRQGMNTEAFF. The CDR3, as DNA: TGTGCCAGTAGTGATGGCCGAAGACAGGGAATGAACACTGAAGCTTTCTTT.

The chain's CDR3 is CASSQERGSEGRNTEAFF. CDR3 DNA sequence: TGCGCCAGCAGCCAAGAGAGGGGTTCGGAGGGAAGGAACACTGAAGCTTTCTTT. V and J are TRBV4-1 and TRBJ1-1, with D possibly TRBD1 on 5 matching bases. The CDR3 is 18 amino acids. The V gene's germline CDR1 is MGHRA and CDR2 YSYEKL. V was clipped by 0 bases and J by 1 base, with 18 bases between them.